These 3 T cell receptor beta chains share one sample of origin, sequenced in a study of CD8+ T cells in alopecia areata. Following RNA extraction, reverse transcription yielded cDNA that acted as the sequencing template. Measured with immunoSEQ multiplex PCR; TCRdb has only the in-frame clones, and not every one. The table records fewer than 150,000 clones, 75% to 85% of them present only once. Stated treatment: oral pan-JAK inhibitor, 5-10 mg twice daily. The sequences come from CD8+ T cells sorted from blood, collected at week 4, from a patient treated with tofacitinib. The receptors were sampled from a human donor with alopecia areata.

This clone was seen a few times. The chain carries TRBV29-1 and TRBJ2-2, with 7 bases fitting TRBD1. Per germline, CDR1 SQVTM and CDR2 ANQGSEA. CDR3 size: 12 residues. V was pared by 7 bases and J by 3 bases, with 2 bases of the junction left unmatched. The CDR3 here is CSGQGYTGELFF. As DNA, the CDR3 is TGCAGCGGACAGGGATACACCGGGGAGCTGTTTTTT.

The genes are TRBV4-1 and TRBJ1-6; D is uncertain. Trimming pared 0 bases from V and 15 bases from J, leaving 9 bases between. CDR3 length: 12 amino acids. Per the germline V gene, CDR1 is MGHRA and CDR2 is YSYEKL. The CDR3 bases are TGCGCCAGCAGCCAAGATGGAAGGATCCTCCACTTT. Translating it yields CASSQDGRILHF.

The rearrangement links TRBV27 to TRBJ2-7, with TRBD1 matching over 9 bases. After removal of 0 bases from V and 1 base from J, the junction contained 7 bases not matched to a gene. This CDR3 spans 17 amino acids. Germline V lookup: CDR1 MNHEY, CDR2 SMNVEV (reference sequence). This CDR3 reads CASSLSGQGMRSYEQYF. DNA of the CDR3: TGTGCCAGCAGTTTATCTGGACAGGGGATGCGGTCCTACGAGCAGTACTTC.